This T cell receptor (beta chain) was recorded in a study of T cell repertoires in cytomegalovirus infection. About the study: Carrying CMV and the relevant HLA type showed in public TCR beta signatures. Study results and limitations: There were carriers of CMV plus the relevant HLA, and cumulative public TCR beta family frequency identified them. Clonotypes of TCR beta that were HLA-C-restricted and CMV-specific dominated the ex vivo response.

Germline V gene sequence: CDR1 MNHEY, CDR2 SVGAGI. Unmatched junction bases numbered 15, after V lost 11 bases and J lost 5 bases. The CDR3 has 15 residues. Each CDR3 protein gets one entry after TCRdb re-called the reads with MiXCR. The sample shows hundreds of thousands of distinct CDR3 sequences, roughly a sixth of them seen only once. Comment on this clonotype: Its antigen is still unknown.

The chain employs TRBV6-5 and TRBJ2-5; 9 nucleotides line up with TRBD1. Sequencing was done on a sample of PBMCs. The TCR was taken from a human donor in good health (CMV status not recorded). Some clones in this sample may be carry-over from other donors' samples. The CDR3 DNA is TGTGCCTCCCGCCAAACGGGACAGGGTACCGAGACCCAGTACTTC. Translated, it gives CASRQTGQGTETQYF.